This is a list of T cell receptor beta chains from one sample in a study of blood T cells in healthy people across ages. Using its own MiXCR run on the 5' RACE reads, TCRdb lists one record per CDR3 protein. The table shows 2 million or so distinct CDR3 sequences, with roughly 52% occurring only once. Sequencing was performed on blood. The receptors were gathered from a middle-aged woman in good health. CDR3s include the opening cysteine and the closing phenylalanine or tryptophan. The D gene is left open where the match is weak. Rows may omit the clone size; those that give it use once, few, many or a size class.

j_call clone_size d_call v_call cdr3_aa
TRBJ2-3 NA NA TRBV6-5 CAVRRGRTDTQYF
TRBJ1-5 NA NA TRBV10-3 CAISSGEGQPQHF
TRBJ2-1 few TRBD1 TRBV28 CASNIRDSPYNEQFF
TRBJ1-2 NA NA TRBV20-1 CSAFWGLKGYTF
TRBJ2-3 NA TRBD2 TRBV6-5 CASIGRASTDTQYF
TRBJ1-6 few NA TRBV10-3 CAISRQDSPLHF
TRBJ1-1 NA NA TRBV4-3 CASSQDIKGRAFF
TRBJ2-1 NA NA TRBV20-1 CSLSNEQFF
TRBJ1-5 once NA TRBV25-1 CACNHGNQPQHF
TRBJ2-3 NA TRBD2 TRBV6-2/TRBV6-3 CASTLGAGGRSDTQYF
TRBJ2-5 many TRBD2 TRBV7-2 CASSLVGGVQETQYF
NA few TRBD1 TRBV6-2/TRBV6-3 CASETPGQGKETQYF
TRBJ2-1 few NA TRBV4-2 CASSQGFRQGPSHYLGGYNEQFF
TRBJ2-5 NA NA TRBV15 CATSRDSGRYQETQYF
TRBJ1-2 NA NA TRBV27 CASSLWGAGSNYGYTF
TRBJ2-1 once TRBD2 TRBV13 CASSLGLADKQFF
TRBJ2-5 NA TRBD2 TRBV5-1 CASSFYLAGDRQETQYF
TRBJ1-2 few TRBD1 TRBV27 CASSLSGQGQGYGYTF
NA NA TRBD1 TRBV6-6 CASSKTTGGGNIQYF
TRBJ2-4 NA TRBD2 TRBV5-6 CASSWMTSGGALAKNIQYF
TRBJ1-1 NA TRBD1 TRBV29-1 CSVIGQGQNTEAFF
TRBJ2-5 NA NA TRBV10-3 CAISDRQAQETQYF
TRBJ2-7 many TRBD2 TRBV6-2/TRBV6-3 CASSRLAYEQYF
TRBJ1-5 NA TRBD1 TRBV7-2 CASSLVGQGGNQPQHF
TRBJ1-5 once NA TRBV29-1 CSVGVGGDQPQHF